These 6 T cell receptor beta chains were sequenced from one sample in a study of CD8 T cells in ankylosing spondylitis. TCRdb ran MiXCR on the 5' RACE reads and lists one entry per CDR3 protein. The table lists roughly 700,000 distinct CDR3 sequences, around 17% of them singletons. Study outcomes and limitations: What seemed typical of ankylosing spondylitis blood was a TCR beta motif built from eight highly homologous variants.

Their cognate antigens are unknown. Sequenced sample: blood, either unsorted or a sorted T cell fraction (not recorded which). These receptor sequences come from a male donor with ankylosing spondylitis.

This clonotype was seen only a few times. This chain joins TRBV20-1 and TRBJ2-5; 7 nucleotides line up with TRBD1. V was clipped by 5 bases and J by 5 bases; unmatched bases: 14. Germline V gives CDR1 DFQATT, CDR2 SNEGSKA (reference sequence). The CDR3 is made up of 15 amino acids. This chain's CDR3 is CSASTHQGVRETQYF. The CDR3 DNA sequence: TGCAGTGCTTCTACCCACCAGGGGGTGAGGGAGACCCAGTACTTC.

This rearrangement joins TRBV11-2 to TRBJ2-3; 13 bases fit TRBD2. CDR3 length equals 17 residues. The trim removed 3 bases at V and 2 bases at J, leaving 5 bases unmatched. CDR1 and CDR2 (germline): SGHAT, FQNNGV. The CDR3 here is CASSFLTSGGNTDTQYF. As DNA, the CDR3 is TGTGCCAGCAGCTTTTTGACTAGCGGGGGGAACACAGATACGCAGTATTTT.

This chain joins TRBV5-6 and TRBJ2-3, with 14 nucleotides matching TRBD2. The J segment lost 3 bases and the V segment lost 7 bases, leaving 4 bases of the junction unmatched. Per germline, CDR1 SGHDT and CDR2 YYEEEE. The CDR3 has 15 amino acids. The CDR3 loop reads CASGLAGGRTDTQYF. CDR3 nucleotides: TGTGCCAGCGGACTAGCGGGGGGTAGAACAGATACGCAGTATTTT.

This clonotype was detected only a few times. The chain employs TRBV19 and TRBJ2-7; the D call may be TRBD1 or TRBD2 (5 bases each). Germline V CDR1 and CDR2: LNHDA, SQIVND (reference sequence). This CDR3 contains 15 residues. Trimming pared 0 bases from V and 6 bases from J, leaving 15 bases between. The CDR3 region is CASSIESRGGGEQYF. The CDR3 DNA reads as TGTGCCAGTAGTATAGAATCTCGGGGCGGAGGCGAGCAGTACTTC. Filled out from reference TRBV19 and TRBJ2-7, the complete variable domain reads DGGITQSPKYLFRKEGQNVTLSCEQNLNHDAMYWYRQDPGQGLRLIYYSQIVNDFQKGDIAEGYSVSREKKESFPLTVTSAQKNPTAFYLCASSIESRGGGEQYFGPGTRLTVT.

In this sample, this clonotype turned up a few times. The chain combines TRBV29-1 with TRBJ1-2, with D uncertain. Germline lookup yields CDR1 SQVTM and CDR2 ANQGSEA. This CDR3 region has 10 residues. V lost 3 bases and J lost 4, with 3 bases in between. DNA of the CDR3: TGCAGCGTTGACTTCTATGGCTACACCTTC. Translated, it gives CSVDFYGYTF.

This clonotype appeared a few times. The gene calls are TRBV19 and TRBJ1-1, with D possibly matching TRBD1 (6 bases). The CDR3 spans 14 residues. V lost 3 bases and J lost 1, with 9 bases in between. Germline CDR1 LNHDA, CDR2 SQIVND (reference sequence). DNA for the CDR3: TGTGCCAGTAGTATGGGGACAAGGAACACTGAAGCTTTCTTT. This translates into CASSMGTRNTEAFF.